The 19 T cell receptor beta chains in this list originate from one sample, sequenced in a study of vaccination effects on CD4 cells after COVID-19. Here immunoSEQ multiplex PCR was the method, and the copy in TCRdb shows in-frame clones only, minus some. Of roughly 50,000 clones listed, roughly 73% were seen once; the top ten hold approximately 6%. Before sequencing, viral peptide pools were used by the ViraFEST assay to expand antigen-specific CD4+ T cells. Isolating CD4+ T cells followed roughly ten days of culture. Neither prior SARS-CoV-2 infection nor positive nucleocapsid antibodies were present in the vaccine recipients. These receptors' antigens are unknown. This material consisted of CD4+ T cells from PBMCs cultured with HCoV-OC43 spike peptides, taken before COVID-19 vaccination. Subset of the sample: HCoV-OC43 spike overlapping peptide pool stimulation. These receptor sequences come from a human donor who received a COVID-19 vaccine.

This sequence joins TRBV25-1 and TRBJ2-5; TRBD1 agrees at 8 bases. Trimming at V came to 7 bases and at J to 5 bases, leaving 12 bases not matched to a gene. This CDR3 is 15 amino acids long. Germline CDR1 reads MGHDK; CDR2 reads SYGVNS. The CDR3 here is CASTAAGGAGETQYF. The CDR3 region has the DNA TGTGCCAGCACTGCCGCAGGGGGCGCTGGGGAGACCCAGTACTTC.

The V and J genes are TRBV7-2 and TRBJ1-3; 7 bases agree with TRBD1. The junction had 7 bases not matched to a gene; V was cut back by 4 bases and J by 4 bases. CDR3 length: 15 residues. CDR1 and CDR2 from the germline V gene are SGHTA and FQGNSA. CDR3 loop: CASSYSQGGGNTIYF. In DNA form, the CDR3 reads TGTGCCAGCAGCTATAGTCAGGGGGGCGGAAACACCATATATTTT.

DNA of the CDR3: TGTGCCAGCAGCTTCATCTCTGAGCAGTTCTTC. Amino acids: CASSFISEQFF. The genes are TRBV5-6 and TRBJ2-1, with D unresolved. The CDR3 has 11 residues. V dropped 2 bases and J dropped 9 bases, with 6 bases sitting between them. Germline V lookup: CDR1 SGHDT, CDR2 YYEEEE.

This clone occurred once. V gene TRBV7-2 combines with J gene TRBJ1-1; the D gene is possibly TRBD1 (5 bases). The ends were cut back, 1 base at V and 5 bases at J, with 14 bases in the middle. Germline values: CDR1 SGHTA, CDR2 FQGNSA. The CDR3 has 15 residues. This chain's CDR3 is CASSLVLGVGTEAFF. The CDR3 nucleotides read TGTGCCAGCAGCTTAGTATTGGGGGTGGGTACTGAAGCTTTCTTT.

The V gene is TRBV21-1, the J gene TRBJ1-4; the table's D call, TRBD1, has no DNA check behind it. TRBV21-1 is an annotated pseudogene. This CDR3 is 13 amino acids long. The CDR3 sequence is CANLTELNEKLFF. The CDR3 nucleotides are TGTGCCAATTTGACAGAACTTAATGAAAAACTGTTTTTT.

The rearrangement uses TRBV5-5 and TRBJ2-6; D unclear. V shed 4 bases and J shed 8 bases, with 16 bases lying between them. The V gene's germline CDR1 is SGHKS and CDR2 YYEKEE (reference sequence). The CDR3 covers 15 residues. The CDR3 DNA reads TGTGCCAGCAGCCTGGTTAACATCCCAACCAACGTCCTGACTTTC. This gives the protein CASSLVNIPTNVLTF.

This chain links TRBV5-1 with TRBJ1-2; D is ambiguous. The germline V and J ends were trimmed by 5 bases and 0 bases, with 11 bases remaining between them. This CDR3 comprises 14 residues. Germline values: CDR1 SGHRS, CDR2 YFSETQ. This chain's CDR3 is CASSLGGTNYGYTF. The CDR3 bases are TGCGCCAGCAGTCTCGGTGGTACTAACTATGGCTACACCTTC.

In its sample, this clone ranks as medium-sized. CDR3 in amino acids: CASSAIYNSGPGNQPQHF. DNA of the CDR3: TGTGCCAGCAGTGCCATCTATAACTCGGGACCGGGCAATCAGCCCCAGCATTTT. This chain connects TRBV6-1 to TRBJ1-5, with a tentative D call TRBD1 (5 bases). Germline V gene lookup returns CDR1 MNHNS and CDR2 SASEGT. The CDR3 has 18 amino acids. V was clipped by 4 bases and J by 2 bases, with 21 bases between them.

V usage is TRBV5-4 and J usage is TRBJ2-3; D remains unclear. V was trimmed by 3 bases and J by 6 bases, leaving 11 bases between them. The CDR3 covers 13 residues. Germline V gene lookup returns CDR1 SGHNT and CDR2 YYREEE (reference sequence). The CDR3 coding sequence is TGTGCCAGCAGCTCTGGGCCTTGGGATACGCAGTATTTT. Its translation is CASSSGPWDTQYF.

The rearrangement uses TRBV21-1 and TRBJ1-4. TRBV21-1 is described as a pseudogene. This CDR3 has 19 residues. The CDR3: CASSKKEHGGWSGNEKLFF. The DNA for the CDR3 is TGTGCCAGCAGCAAAAAAGAGCACGGGGGGTGGAGCGGTAATGAAAAACTGTTTTTT.

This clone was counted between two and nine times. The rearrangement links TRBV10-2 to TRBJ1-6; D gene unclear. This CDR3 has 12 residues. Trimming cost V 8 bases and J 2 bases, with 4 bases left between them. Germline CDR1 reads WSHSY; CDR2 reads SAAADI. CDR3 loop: CASGTYNSPLHF. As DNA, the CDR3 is TGCGCCAGCGGGACCTATAATTCACCCCTCCACTTT.

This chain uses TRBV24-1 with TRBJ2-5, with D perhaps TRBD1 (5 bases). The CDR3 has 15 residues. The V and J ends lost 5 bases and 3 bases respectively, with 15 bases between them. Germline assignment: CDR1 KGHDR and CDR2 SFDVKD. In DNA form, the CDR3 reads TGTGCCACCAGTGTCTTAGGACACGACAAAGAGACCCAGTACTTC. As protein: CATSVLGHDKETQYF.

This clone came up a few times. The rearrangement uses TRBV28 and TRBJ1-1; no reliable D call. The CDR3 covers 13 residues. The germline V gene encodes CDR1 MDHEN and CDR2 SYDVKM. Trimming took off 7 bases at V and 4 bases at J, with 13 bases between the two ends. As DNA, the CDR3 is TGTGCCAGCAACCGGGCGGGGAGCACTGAAGCTTTCTTT. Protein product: CASNRAGSTEAFF.

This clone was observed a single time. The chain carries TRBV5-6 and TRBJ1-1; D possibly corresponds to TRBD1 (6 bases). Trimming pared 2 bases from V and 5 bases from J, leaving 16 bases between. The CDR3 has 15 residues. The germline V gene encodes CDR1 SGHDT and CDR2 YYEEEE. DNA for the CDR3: TGTGCCAGCAGCTTACCCGGGGGCCAGGTGACTGAAGCTTTCTTT. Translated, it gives CASSLPGGQVTEAFF.

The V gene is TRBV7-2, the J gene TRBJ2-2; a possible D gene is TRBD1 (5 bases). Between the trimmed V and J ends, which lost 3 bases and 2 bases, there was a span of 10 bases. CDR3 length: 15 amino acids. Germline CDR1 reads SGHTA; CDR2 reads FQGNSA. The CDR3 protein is CASSLKGLNTGELFF. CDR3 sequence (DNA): TGTGCCAGCAGCTTGAAGGGGCTTAACACCGGGGAGCTGTTTTTT.

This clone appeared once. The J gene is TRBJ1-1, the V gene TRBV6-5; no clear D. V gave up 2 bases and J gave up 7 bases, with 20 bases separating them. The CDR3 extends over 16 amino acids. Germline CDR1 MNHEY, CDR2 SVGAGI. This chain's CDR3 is CASSYPGVGGLIEAFF. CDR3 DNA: TGTGCCAGCAGTTACCCGGGCGTGGGAGGGTTAATTGAAGCTTTCTTT.

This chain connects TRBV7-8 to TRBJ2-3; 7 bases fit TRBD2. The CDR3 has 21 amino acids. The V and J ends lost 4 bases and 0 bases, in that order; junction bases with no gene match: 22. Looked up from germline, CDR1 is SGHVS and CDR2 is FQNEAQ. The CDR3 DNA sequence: TGTGCCAGCAGCTACGTTGCGGTCTGGAGCGGGGTCCTCGCTAGCACAGATACGCAGTATTTT. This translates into CASSYVAVWSGVLASTDTQYF.

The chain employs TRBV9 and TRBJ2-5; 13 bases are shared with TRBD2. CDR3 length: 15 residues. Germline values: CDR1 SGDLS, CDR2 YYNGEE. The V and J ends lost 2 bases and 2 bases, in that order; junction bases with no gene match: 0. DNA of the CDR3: TGTGCCAGCAGCGTGACTAGCGGGGGGCAAGAGACCCAGTACTTC. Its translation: CASSVTSGGQETQYF.

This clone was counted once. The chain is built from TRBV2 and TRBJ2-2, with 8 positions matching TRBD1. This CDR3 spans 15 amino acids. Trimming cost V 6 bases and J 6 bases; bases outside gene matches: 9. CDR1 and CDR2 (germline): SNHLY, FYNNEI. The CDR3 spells CASRPPWGQAGELFF. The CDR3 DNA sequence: TGTGCCAGCAGGCCCCCATGGGGACAGGCCGGGGAGCTGTTTTTT.